Listed below are T cell receptor beta chains from one sample, sequenced in a study of blood T cell repertoires in COVID-19. Sequencing was performed with immunoSEQ multiplex PCR; in TCRdb, only in-frame clones are kept and a portion is missing. Counted here are some 28,000 clones, roughly 90% occurring once; the ten biggest clones make up approximately 2.4%. Sequenced sample: peripheral blood. Every receptor here comes from a human donor in a cohort sampled during active COVID-19. Each CDR3 is given with its conserved first and last residue. D genes are given only for firm matches. Expanded clones are given a class, and other clones once, few, many or no size at all.

clone size | J gene | D gene | V gene | CDR3 protein | CDR3 DNA
- | TRBJ1-6 | - | TRBV7-6 | CASSLDTNNSPLHF | TGTGCCAGCAGCTTGGACACGAATAATTCACCCCTCCACTTT
- | TRBJ1-2 | TRBD1 | TRBV5-5 | CASSFIMTGMIEGYTF | TGTGCCAGCAGCTTTATAATGACAGGGATGATCGAGGGCTACACCTTC
- | TRBJ2-7 | - | TRBV7-9 | CASSLEDTYEQYF | TGTGCCAGCAGCTTAGAGGACACCTACGAGCAGTACTTC
- | TRBJ1-3 | - | TRBV19 | CASSARPGAGNTIYF | TGTGCCAGTAGTGCAAGACCCGGGGCTGGAAACACCATATATTTT
few | TRBJ1-5 | TRBD1 | TRBV6-5 | CASRWTGPQHF | TGTGCCAGCAGGTGGACAGGTCCCCAGCATTTT
- | TRBJ2-3 | - | TRBV19 | CASSPVWPDTQYF | TGTGCCAGTAGTCCTGTTTGGCCAGATACGCAGTATTTT
- | TRBJ2-5 | - | TRBV4-1 | CASSRTGDRETQYF | TGCGCCAGCAGCCGGACGGGGGATCGGGAGACCCAGTACTTC
- | TRBJ1-1 | - | TRBV25-1 | CASSAGQNTEAFF | TGTGCCAGCTCCGCTGGACAGAACACTGAAGCTTTCTTT
few | TRBJ1-5 | TRBD1 | TRBV5-4 | CASSTQGASNQPQHF | TGTGCCAGCAGTACACAGGGGGCGAGCAATCAGCCCCAGCATTTT
- | TRBJ1-2 | - | TRBV19 | CASSIRGDNYGYTF | TGTGCCAGTAGTATCAGGGGAGATAACTATGGCTACACCTTC
- | TRBJ1-1 | - | TRBV11-2 | CASSHRNTEAFF | TGTGCCAGCAGCCACAGGAACACTGAAGCTTTCTTT
- | TRBJ2-3 | TRBD1 | TRBV5-1 | CASSWGDRVADTQYF | TGCGCCAGCAGCTGGGGGGACAGGGTGGCAGATACGCAGTATTTT
- | TRBJ1-2 | TRBD1 | TRBV18 | CASSPRWDRGSSNYGYTF | TGTGCCAGCTCACCACGGTGGGACAGGGGATCCAGTAACTATGGCTACACCTTC
- | TRBJ2-7 | - | TRBV6-5 | CASSMTMEQYF | TGTGCCAGCAGTATGACAATGGAGCAGTACTTC
- | TRBJ2-1 | - | TRBV6-5 | CASSYLPAQPNEQFF | TGTGCCAGCAGTTACCTCCCAGCGCAACCCAATGAGCAGTTCTTC
- | TRBJ1-4 | - | TRBV7-8 | CASSLRGFNEKLFF | TGTGCCAGCAGCTTAAGGGGTTTCAATGAAAAACTGTTTTTT
- | TRBJ2-7 | TRBD2 | TRBV6-1 | CASSGWKRGLIHEQYF | TGTGCCAGCAGTGGGTGGAAGCGGGGCCTGATACACGAGCAGTACTTC
- | TRBJ1-1 | TRBD1 | TRBV19 | CASSPTGVPEAFF | TGTGCCAGTAGCCCAACAGGGGTCCCTGAAGCTTTCTTT
- | TRBJ2-7 | TRBD1 | TRBV6-6 | CASSYSEGAIYEQYF | TGTGCCAGCAGTTACTCAGAGGGGGCTATTTACGAGCAGTACTTC
- | TRBJ1-5 | TRBD1 | TRBV9 | CASSVGTGYDQPQHF | TGTGCCAGCAGCGTAGGGACAGGATATGATCAGCCCCAGCATTTT
- | TRBJ2-2 | - | TRBV14 | CASSPVTSFNTGELFF | TGTGCCAGCAGCCCGGTAACTAGTTTCAACACCGGGGAGCTGTTTTTT
- | TRBJ2-1 | TRBD2 | TRBV27 | CASSPGTSGVRYNEQFF | TGTGCCAGCAGTCCTGGGACTAGCGGGGTAAGATACAATGAGCAGTTCTTC
- | TRBJ2-7 | TRBD2 | TRBV2 | CASSGLAGRYEQYF | TGTGCCAGCAGTGGACTAGCGGGGCGCTACGAGCAGTACTTC
- | TRBJ1-1 | - | TRBV6-5 | CASSHPGTTAEAFF | TGTGCCAGCAGTCACCCGGGAACGACGGCTGAAGCTTTCTTT
few | TRBJ1-2 | TRBD1 | TRBV5-4 | CASRPTEGAGGYTF | TGTGCCAGCAGACCTACGGAGGGGGCGGGAGGCTACACCTTC
- | TRBJ2-5 | - | TRBV9 | CASSVGARVQETQYF | TGTGCCAGCAGCGTAGGGGCCAGGGTCCAAGAGACCCAGTACTTC
few | TRBJ1-5 | - | TRBV6-5 | CASMVEGDQPQHF | TGTGCCAGCATGGTAGAGGGCGATCAGCCCCAGCATTTT
- | TRBJ2-3 | - | TRBV18 | CASSLSSARTDTQYF | TGTGCCAGCTCACTCTCGAGTGCCCGGACAGATACGCAGTATTTT
- | TRBJ2-7 | TRBD1 | TRBV29-1 | CSAETGIKDEQYF | TGCAGCGCCGAGACAGGGATCAAGGACGAGCAGTACTTC
once | TRBJ2-1 | - | TRBV9 | CASSSAATYYNEQFF | TGTGCCAGCAGCTCCGCAGCGACCTACTACAATGAGCAGTTCTTC
- | TRBJ1-3 | - | TRBV11-2 | CASSLGAGSGNTIYF | TGTGCCAGCAGCTTAGGGGCAGGCTCTGGAAACACCATATATTTT
- | TRBJ1-6 | - | TRBV5-1 | CASSPDSHNSPLHF | TGCGCCAGCAGCCCGGACAGTCACAATTCACCCCTCCACTTT